The present TCR beta chain was sequenced within a study of Ad26.COV2.S vaccination and SARS-CoV-2 variants. Looking at the study overall: The study gave Ad26.COV2.S intramuscularly, once or twice 56 days apart.

On this clone: Its antigen is still unknown.

Findings and caveats of the study: Placebo recipients trailed vaccine recipients in spike-specific TCR breadth.

Clones were read by immunoSEQ multiplex PCR, and TCRdb kept only the in-frame ones, dropping some. The profile shows some 480,000 clones, around nine tenths of them singletons. Treatment in this sample: around 19 received Ad26.COV2.S at low or high dose, single or two shots; about 5 received placebo; per-sample allocation not given. The study sampled participants on day 63 after the first vaccine or placebo injection. Here the sequenced sample was peripheral blood, taken in a trial of Ad26.COV2.S vaccine versus placebo. This TCR was sampled from a person between 18 and 65 years old who received the Ad26.COV2.S COVID-19 vaccine or a placebo.

The CDR3 sequence is CAIRLQGARYNEQFF. The CDR3 DNA reads TGTGCCATCAGGCTACAGGGGGCGCGTTACAATGAGCAGTTCTTC. The rearrangement links TRBV10-3 to TRBJ2-1; 9 bases align to TRBD1. Unmatched junction bases numbered 7, after V lost 6 bases and J lost 4 bases. Germline V CDR1 and CDR2: ENHRY, SYGVKD. This CDR3 has 15 residues.